This TCR beta chain stems from a study of shared clonotypes between healthy human individuals. The CDR3 length is 14 residues. CDR1 and CDR2 (germline): MNHNY, SVGAGI (reference sequence). Trimming stripped 1 base from V and 1 base from J, with 8 bases between. Template for every sorted-subset replicate PCR totaled 150 to 250 ng DNA, roughly 30,000 T cell genomes. Libraries were prepared by immunoSEQ multiplex PCR; TCRdb keeps only in-frame clonotypes and omits some of them. Of about 600,000 clones in the sample, almost 97% were seen once. J is TRBJ2-7 and V is TRBV6-6; no firm D call. This sequence originates from a woman in her thirties in good health. The material sequenced was naive CD4+ T cells sorted from blood. Subset in this sample: CD45RA+ positively selected. Written as DNA, the CDR3 is TGTGCCAGCAGTTACTTGGACGGATCCTACGAGCAGTACTTC. It translates to CASSYLDGSYEQYF.